This T cell receptor beta chain derives from a study of T cell responses to AZD1222 COVID-19 vaccine. The assay was immunoSEQ multiplex PCR, and TCRdb's table has in-frame clones only and misses some. The sample consists of 110,000 to 150,000 clones, over 75% of them appearing once. Findings and limits, study-wide: Repertoires were sampled only after the peak T cell response. As reported, nearly half of all spike-specific TCRs target variant regions that are unmutated.

With respect to this clone: As yet, its antigen is unknown.

This specimen consisted of peripheral blood, obtained on day 0 of AZD1222 vaccination. The sequence came from an adult in good health.

CDR3 sequence: CAINRGHGEKLFF. CDR3 coding DNA: TGTGCCATCAACAGGGGGCATGGGGAAAAACTGTTTTTT. V usage is TRBV11-2 and J usage is TRBJ1-4, with TRBD1 identical over 9 bases. Germline CDR1 reads SGHAT; CDR2 reads FQNNGV. The CDR3 sequence is 13 residues long. V was clipped by 10 bases and J by 8 bases; unmatched bases: 8.